One and the same sample provided the 9 T cell receptor beta chains below, sequenced in a study of blood T cell repertoires in COVID-19 (dated by TCRdb to the early 2020s). The method was the immunoSEQ multiplex PCR assay. Not all clones reach the TCRdb copy of this immuneACCESS table, which keeps in-frame sequences only. Checked studies attribute under half of the gap to unresolved V genes and leave the rest unexplained. This sample holds around 390,000 clones; about 86% were observed only once. 10% of the sample lies in the top ten. Sequencing was done on a sample of PBMCs or T cells enriched from blood (not recorded which). The receptors come from a woman aged 50 to 65 who had recovered from COVID-19.

The chain combines TRBV12-3 or TRBV12-4 with TRBJ1-1; D unclear. This CDR3 is 13 amino acids long. Trimming removed 7 bases at V and 8 bases at J, with 17 bases between. In nucleotides, the CDR3 is TGTGCCAGCACTAAAGGCCGGAGGACCGAAGCTTTCTTT. Its protein is CASTKGRRTEAFF.

The rearrangement links TRBV4-2 to TRBJ1-1; D uncertain. The CDR3 is 13 amino acids. Germline CDR1 and CDR2: LGHNA and YNFKEQ. V was pared by 4 bases and J by 0 bases, with 6 bases between. CDR3 sequence reads: CASSLNMNTEAFF. The CDR3 nucleotides are TGTGCCAGCAGCCTTAATATGAACACTGAAGCTTTCTTT.

The chain links TRBV5-6 to TRBJ1-2; D is perhaps TRBD1 (5 bases). Germline V gene sequence: CDR1 SGHDT, CDR2 YYEEEE. The V end was cut by 3 bases, the J end by 5 bases, with 14 bases between. CDR3 length: 14 amino acids. DNA for the CDR3: TGTGCCAGCAGCTCCCCCACCAGGGCGTATGGCTACACCTTC. Encoded protein: CASSSPTRAYGYTF. Using reference TRBV5-6 and TRBJ1-2 for the parts outside the CDR3, the full variable domain is DAGVTQSPTHLIKTRGQQVTLRCSPKSGHDTVSWYQQALGQGPQFIFQYYEEEERQRGNFPDRFSGHQFPNYSSELNVNALLLGDSALYLCASSSPTRAYGYTFGSGTRLTVV.

The rearrangement joins TRBV19 to TRBJ1-5; unclear D gene. CDR3 size: 14 residues. Looked up from germline, CDR1 is LNHDA and CDR2 is SQIVND (reference sequence). Trimming stripped 7 bases from V and 10 bases from J, with 20 bases between. CDR3 bases: TGTGCCAGTAATGAATTCGGAGGAATTAGTCCCCAGCATTTT. This codes for CASNEFGGISPQHF.

A remark on this clone: The sample contains more than one DNA sequence encoding this CDR3. The J gene is TRBJ2-7, the V gene TRBV6-5, with TRBD1 matching 7 bases. CDR1 MNHEY and CDR2 SVGAGI come from the germline V gene. This CDR3 region has 14 residues. V lost 0 bases, J lost 4 bases, and 3 bases stayed unmatched. CDR3 nucleotides: TGTGCCAGCAGTTACTCGACAGGGCGGTACGAGCAGTACTTC. Its protein product is CASSYSTGRYEQYF.

The chain joins TRBV4-1 to TRBJ1-5, with 7 bases that match TRBD1. J lost 9 bases, V lost 1 base, and 9 bases had no gene match. This CDR3 spans 15 amino acids. CDR1 is MGHRA, CDR2 YSYEKL, per germline. CDR3 amino acids: CASSQVPQGDGPQHF. The DNA for the CDR3 is TGCGCCAGCAGCCAAGTGCCCCAGGGGGATGGGCCCCAGCATTTT.

This chain connects TRBV24-1 to TRBJ2-3; D not resolved. The CDR3 has 12 amino acids. The germline V and J ends were trimmed by 6 bases and 5 bases, with 8 bases remaining between them. Germline V lookup: CDR1 KGHDR, CDR2 SFDVKD. CDR3 sequence: CATSNEQDTQYF. CDR3 nucleotide sequence: TGTGCCACCAGTAACGAGCAAGATACGCAGTATTTT.

The chain uses TRBV15 and TRBJ1-1; TRBD1 is a possible D gene (6 bases). Looked up from germline, CDR1 is LNHNV and CDR2 is YYDKDF (reference sequence). The CDR3 totals 14 residues. Trimming stripped 0 bases from V and 5 bases from J, with 10 bases between. The CDR3 loop is CATSREGQGTEAFF. The CDR3 DNA reads as TGTGCCACCAGCAGAGAGGGGCAGGGGACTGAAGCTTTCTTT.

The V call is TRBV15, the J call TRBJ1-1, with TRBD1 as a possible D gene (5 bases). This CDR3 comprises 16 residues. Germline V gene sequence: CDR1 LNHNV, CDR2 YYDKDF (reference sequence). Trimming removed 0 bases from V and 1 base from J, with 12 bases in between. The CDR3 nucleotides read TGTGCCACCAGCAGAGAGCCATACGGACAGAACACTGAAGCTTTCTTT. The encoded protein is CATSREPYGQNTEAFF.